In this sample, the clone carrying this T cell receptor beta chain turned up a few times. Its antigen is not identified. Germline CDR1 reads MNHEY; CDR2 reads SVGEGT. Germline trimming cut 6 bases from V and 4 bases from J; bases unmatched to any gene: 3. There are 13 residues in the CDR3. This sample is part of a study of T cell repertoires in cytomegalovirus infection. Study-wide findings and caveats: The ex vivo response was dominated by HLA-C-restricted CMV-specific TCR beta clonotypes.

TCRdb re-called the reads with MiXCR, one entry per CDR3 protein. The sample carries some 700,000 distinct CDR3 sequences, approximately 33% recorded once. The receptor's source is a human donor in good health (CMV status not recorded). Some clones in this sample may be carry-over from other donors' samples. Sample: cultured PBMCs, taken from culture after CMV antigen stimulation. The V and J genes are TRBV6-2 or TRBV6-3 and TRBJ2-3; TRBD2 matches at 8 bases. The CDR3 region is CASRAGVADTQYF. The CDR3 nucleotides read TGTGCCAGCAGAGCGGGAGTGGCAGATACGCAGTATTTT.